Each of the 26 T cell receptor beta chains below was sequenced from the same sample in a study of T cells in Graves' hyperthyroidism and ophthalmopathy. It was RNA transcripts that yielded the amplified TCR beta CDR3 regions. First-round RT-PCR of the TCR CDR3 relied on the HTBI primer set. TCRdb passed the multiplex PCR reads through MiXCR, listing each CDR3 protein once. This table has some 200,000 distinct CDR3 sequences, about a sixth appearing once. What was sequenced was blood. The origin of the receptors is a woman in her 50s with Graves' hyperthyroidism.

The chain is built from TRBV7-8 and TRBJ1-3, with D unclear. V gave up 3 bases and J gave up 0 bases, with 18 bases separating them. The CDR3 is 18 residues long. Germline CDR1 is SGHVS and CDR2 is FQNEAQ. CDR3 region: CASSFLSATTYSGNTIYF. DNA of the CDR3: TGTGCCAGCAGCTTCCTTTCTGCTACAACCTACTCTGGAAACACCATATATTTT.

In its sample, this clonotype was seen a few times. The chain recombines TRBV5-1 with TRBJ2-3; 10 nucleotides align to TRBD2. Germline trimming cut 0 bases from V and 2 bases from J; bases unmatched to any gene: 6. The CDR3 runs 17 residues. The germline V gene has CDR1 SGHRS and CDR2 YFSETQ. The CDR3: CASSLAPSGSYTDTQYF. CDR3 coding DNA: TGCGCCAGCAGCTTGGCCCCTAGCGGGAGTTACACAGATACGCAGTATTTT. The variable domain in full, with the rest retrieved from reference TRBV5-1 and TRBJ2-3, is KAGVTQTPRYLIKTRGQQVTLSCSPISGHRSVSWYQQTPGQGLQFLFEYFSETQRNKGNFPGRFSGRQFSNSRSEMNVSTLELGDSALYLCASSLAPSGSYTDTQYFGPGTRLTVL.

This clonotype occurred many times. The rearrangement links TRBV7-9 to TRBJ2-7; D is uncertain. V was pared by 5 bases and J by 3 bases, with 8 bases between. The CDR3 has 12 residues. Germline CDR1 and CDR2: SEHNR and FQNEAQ (reference sequence). This CDR3 reads CASSPSGYEQYF. As DNA, the CDR3 is TGTGCCAGCAGCCCGAGTGGCTACGAGCAGTACTTC.

The chain combines TRBV28 with TRBJ2-2, with 8 bases aligning to TRBD2. Looked up from germline, CDR1 is MDHEN and CDR2 is SYDVKM. V shed 8 bases and J 4 bases; nucleotides not matched to a gene: 9. CDR3 length: 15 amino acids. The CDR3 loop reads CASFSGTFSTGELFF. The CDR3, as DNA: TGTGCCAGCTTTAGCGGGACCTTCTCCACCGGGGAGCTGTTTTTT.

This clonotype was recorded at least ten times. The CDR3 region is CSVGQIGNTIYF. The CDR3 coding sequence is TGCAGCGTTGGTCAAATTGGAAACACCATATATTTT. V gene TRBV29-1 combines with J gene TRBJ1-3; D is undetermined. The CDR3 extends over 12 amino acids. Trimming stripped 4 bases from V and 3 bases from J, with 7 bases between. Germline-derived CDR1 and CDR2 are SQVTM and ANQGSEA.

This clonotype was seen ten or more times. V gene TRBV9 combines with J gene TRBJ1-1, with a possible D match to TRBD1 (5 bases). The germline CDR1 and CDR2 sequences are SGDLS and YYNGEE. The CDR3 contains 14 residues. V lost 4 bases to trimming and J lost 0 bases, with 10 bases between them. CDR3 in DNA: TGTGCCAGCAGCCTTACGACAGTGAACACTGAAGCTTTCTTT. The encoded protein is CASSLTTVNTEAFF.

The J gene is TRBJ2-3, the V gene TRBV7-9; no firm D call. V was pared by 4 bases and J by 2 bases, with 13 bases between. The CDR3 loop spans 15 amino acids. Germline CDR1 reads SEHNR; CDR2 reads FQNEAQ (reference sequence). CDR3 sequence reads: CASSSGNSLTDTQYF. CDR3 in DNA: TGTGCCAGCAGCTCCGGAAACAGCCTCACAGATACGCAGTATTTT.

The chain couples TRBV6-4 to TRBJ2-2; D unclear. V was shortened by 3 bases and J by 2 bases, with 7 bases between the two germline ends. CDR1 MRHNA and CDR2 SNTAGT come from the germline V gene. CDR3 length: 14 residues. The CDR3 spells CASSEESNTGELFF. The CDR3 coding sequence is TGTGCCAGCAGTGAGGAATCAAACACCGGGGAGCTGTTTTTT.

The gene calls are TRBV19 and TRBJ1-1, with D perhaps TRBD1 (5 bases). V was pared by 1 base and J by 5 bases, with 11 bases between. Germline CDR1 reads LNHDA; CDR2 reads SQIVND (reference sequence). The CDR3 has 14 amino acids. Here the CDR3 DNA reads TGTGCCAGTAGTATAGTCGCAGGGTGGACTGAAGCTTTCTTT. This sequence encodes CASSIVAGWTEAFF.

This clonotype was found many times. This chain links TRBV7-2 with TRBJ1-1, with D possibly being TRBD1 (5 bases). The CDR3 has 14 residues. Germline V gene data show CDR1 as SGHTA and CDR2 as FQGNSA. Trimming stripped 7 bases from V and 3 bases from J, with 15 bases between. As DNA, the CDR3 is TGTGCCAGCACCAGGGATTCGTTCGACACTGAAGCTTTCTTT. As protein: CASTRDSFDTEAFF.

The table lists this clonotype with many counts. V usage is TRBV20-1 and J usage is TRBJ2-3, with D perhaps matching TRBD2 (6 bases). Germline CDR1 DFQATT, CDR2 SNEGSKA (reference sequence). The CDR3 contains 16 residues. The germline V and J ends were trimmed by 6 bases and 2 bases, with 21 bases remaining between them. The CDR3, as DNA: TGCAGTGCAAATAACCCCTTAGCGGAAACCACAGATACGCAGTATTTT. Amino acid sequence: CSANNPLAETTDTQYF.

This clonotype was observed many times. This chain uses TRBV28 with TRBJ1-1, with D perhaps TRBD1 (5 bases). The CDR3 loop spans 12 amino acids. Germline loops: CDR1 MDHEN, CDR2 SYDVKM. Deletions cut 8 bases from V and 4 bases from J, with 11 bases between. CDR3 loop: CASQRGATEAFF. CDR3 nucleotide sequence: TGTGCCAGCCAAAGGGGCGCCACTGAAGCTTTCTTT.

In this sample, this clonotype turned up a few times. The V call is TRBV27, the J call TRBJ2-1; 7 nucleotides align to TRBD2. Germline CDR1 is MNHEY and CDR2 is SMNVEV (reference sequence). The CDR3 covers 15 residues. With V trimmed by 3 bases and J by 8 bases, 10 bases remained unmatched. CDR3 nucleotide sequence: TGTGCCAGCAGTTTTGGAGGGAGGGCCAGTGATGAGCAGTTCTTC. Its translation is CASSFGGRASDEQFF.

A single count supports this clonotype. The chain recombines TRBV24-1 with TRBJ1-5, with 8 positions matching TRBD1. The V and J ends lost 3 bases and 1 base, in that order; junction bases with no gene match: 4. The CDR3 consists of 16 residues. Looked up from germline, CDR1 is KGHDR and CDR2 is SFDVKD. CDR3: CATSDVGQGSNQPQHF. The CDR3 DNA is TGTGCCACCAGTGATGTTGGACAGGGAAGCAATCAGCCCCAGCATTTT.

This chain uses TRBV12-3 or TRBV12-4 with TRBJ2-1; TRBD2 matches at 9 bases. V was pared by 6 bases and J by 6 bases, with 9 bases of the junction left unmatched. The CDR3 is 15 amino acids. Written as DNA, the CDR3 is TGTGCCAGCAGAATAAGCGGGGGGACGTCCAATGAGCAGTTCTTC. Protein product: CASRISGGTSNEQFF.

This clonotype was seen at least ten times. The chain is built from TRBV28 and TRBJ2-5, with TRBD1 matching 7 bases. V lost 3 bases and J lost 7; bases outside the gene matches: 8. CDR1 is MDHEN, CDR2 SYDVKM, per germline. This CDR3 is 14 amino acids long. The DNA of the CDR3 is TGTGCCAGCAGTTTCTTTGACAGGGCGGGGACCCAGTACTTC. Encoded protein: CASSFFDRAGTQYF.

This clonotype was counted ten times or more. The V gene is TRBV2, the J gene TRBJ1-1; D is ambiguous. Germline CDR1 and CDR2: SNHLY and FYNNEI. This CDR3 comprises 14 residues. V lost 0 bases and J lost 6, with 11 bases in between. CDR3 protein: CASSEALRAAEAFF. DNA for the CDR3: TGTGCCAGCAGTGAAGCGCTTCGCGCGGCTGAAGCTTTCTTT. The full variable domain, completed using reference TRBV2 and TRBJ1-1, is EPEVTQTPSHQVTQMGQEVILRCVPISNHLYFYWYRQILGQKVEFLVSFYNNEISEKSEIFDDQFSVERPDGSNFTLKIRSTKLEDSAMYFCASSEALRAAEAFFGQGTRLTVV.

With regard to this clonotype: Likely a read error: the CDR3 ends without its conserved phenylalanine or tryptophan. The rearrangement links TRBV4-2 to TRBJ1-5, with D possibly matching TRBD1 (6 bases). V shed 3 bases and J shed 1 base, with 13 bases lying between them. Germline lookup yields CDR1 LGHNA and CDR2 YNFKEQ. This CDR3 has 16 amino acids. The CDR3 protein is CASSQGGERSNQPQHS. The CDR3, as DNA: TGTGCCAGCAGCCAGGGGGGCGAGAGAAGCAATCAGCCCCAGCATTCT.

V gene TRBV9 combines with J gene TRBJ2-1; 12 bases align to TRBD2. Germline V gene sequence: CDR1 SGDLS, CDR2 YYNGEE. There are 15 residues in the CDR3. V shed 3 bases, J shed 8 bases, and the junction held 6 bases outside the gene matches. Here the CDR3 DNA reads TGTGCCAGCAGCGCGACTAGCGGGAGACCCTATGAGCAGTTCTTC. Its protein is CASSATSGRPYEQFF.

This clonotype was recorded at least ten times. The chain combines TRBV12-3 or TRBV12-4 with TRBJ1-2; D call uncertain. This CDR3 is built from 17 residues. The V gene lost 6 bases and the J gene lost 0 bases, with 20 bases spanning the gap. CDR3 sequence (DNA): TGTGCCAGCAGACCTATCCTCCCTCCCACAGCTAACTATGGCTACACCTTC. Protein: CASRPILPPTANYGYTF.

The chain employs TRBV7-9 and TRBJ2-1; 15 bases line up with TRBD2. The CDR3 contains 19 residues. CDR1 SEHNR and CDR2 FQNEAQ come from the germline V gene (reference sequence). Losses at the gene ends were 4 bases for V and 2 bases for J; bases not matched to a gene: 9. The CDR3 spells CASSSPGTSGRITYNEQFF. The CDR3 DNA follows: TGTGCCAGCAGCTCACCCGGGACTAGCGGGAGGATCACCTACAATGAGCAGTTCTTC.

This clonotype was recorded at least ten times. The gene calls are TRBV28 and TRBJ2-7; a weak D match, TRBD1 (6 bases). This CDR3 region has 15 residues. Germline V gives CDR1 MDHEN, CDR2 SYDVKM. Trimming took off 6 bases at V and 2 bases at J, with 17 bases between the two ends. This CDR3 is CASSRPWGRTYEQYF. Here the CDR3 DNA reads TGTGCCAGCAGCCGCCCATGGGGGCGCACCTACGAGCAGTACTTC.

This rearrangement joins TRBV20-1 to TRBJ2-5, with a possible D match to TRBD2 (6 bases). From germline, CDR1 is DFQATT and CDR2 SNEGSKA (reference sequence). CDR3 length: 13 amino acids. Trimming left V 6 bases short and J 4 bases short, with 15 bases between. This CDR3 reads CSATRDSSETQYF. The CDR3 DNA reads as TGCAGTGCGACCCGGGACTCCTCAGAGACCCAGTACTTC.

This clonotype was seen repeatedly, ten times or more. V gene TRBV3-1 combines with J gene TRBJ2-3; the D is unclear. Germline CDR1 and CDR2: LGHDT and YNNKEL (reference sequence). Trimming left V 0 bases short and J 1 base short, with 8 bases between. The CDR3 covers 15 residues. The CDR3 spells CASSQDPGRTDTQYF. CDR3 coding DNA: TGTGCCAGCAGCCAAGACCCAGGACGCACAGATACGCAGTATTTT.

This clonotype was counted many times. This rearrangement joins TRBV20-1 to TRBJ2-5; D gene ambiguous. V was pared by 3 bases and J by 2 bases, with 10 bases between. Germline V lookup: CDR1 DFQATT, CDR2 SNEGSKA (reference sequence). This CDR3 region has 13 residues. The DNA of the CDR3 is TGCAGTGCTAGTTGGTCCCAGCAAGAGACCCAGTACTTC. Translating gives CSASWSQQETQYF.

This clonotype was seen a handful of times. The chain couples TRBV9 to TRBJ1-3, with a possible D match to TRBD1 (6 bases). The CDR3 is 13 residues long. Looked up from germline, CDR1 is SGDLS and CDR2 is YYNGEE. V was shortened by 3 bases and J by 3 bases, with 7 bases between the two germline ends. The CDR3 loop reads CASSEGVGNTIYF. CDR3 DNA sequence: TGTGCCAGCAGCGAGGGGGTTGGAAACACCATATATTTT.